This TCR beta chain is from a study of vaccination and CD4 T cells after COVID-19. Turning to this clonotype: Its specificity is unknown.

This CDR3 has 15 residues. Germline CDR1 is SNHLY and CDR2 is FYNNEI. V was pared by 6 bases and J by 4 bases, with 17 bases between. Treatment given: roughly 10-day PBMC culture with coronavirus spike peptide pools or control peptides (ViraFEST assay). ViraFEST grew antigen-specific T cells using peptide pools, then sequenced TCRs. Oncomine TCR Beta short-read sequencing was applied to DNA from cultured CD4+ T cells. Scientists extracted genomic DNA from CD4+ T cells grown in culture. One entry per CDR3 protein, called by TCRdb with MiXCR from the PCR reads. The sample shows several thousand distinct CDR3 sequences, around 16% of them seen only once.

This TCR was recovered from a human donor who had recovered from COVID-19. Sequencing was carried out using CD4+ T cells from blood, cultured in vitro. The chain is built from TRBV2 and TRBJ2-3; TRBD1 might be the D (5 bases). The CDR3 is CASRMTDQGADTQYF. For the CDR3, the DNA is TGTGCCAGCAGGATGACAGACCAAGGAGCAGATACGCAGTATTTT.